These T cell receptor beta chains were read from a single sample in a study of blood T cell repertoires in COVID-19. Using immunoSEQ multiplex PCR, the repertoire was profiled, and TCRdb retains in-frame clones only, with some absent. This sample has some 200,000 clones; 81% occur once, and the top ten carry around 8.8%. The sequenced material came from PBMCs or T cells enriched from blood (not recorded which). The receptors originated from a man in his forties who had recovered from COVID-19. Both conserved end residues are part of each CDR3. The D gene is left open where the match is weak. Clone size is shown for a subset of rows, as once, few, many or a class of expanded clone.

. | TRBJ1-1 | 16 | TRBV3-1/TRBV3-2 | TRBD1 | TGTGCCAGCAGCCCCCCTCCGGGACAGGGATGGACTGAAGCTTTCTTT | CASSPPPGQGWTEAFF
few | TRBJ1-1 | 13 | TRBV11-3 | . | TGTGCCAGCAGCCCGTCGGGGGTTAACCAAGCTTTCTTT | CASSPSGVNQAFF
few | TRBJ1-1 | 17 | TRBV28 | TRBD1 | TGTGCCAGCAGTTCACCGGGACAGGGAGTGTATTTTGCTGAAGCTTTCTTT | CASSSPGQGVYFAEAFF
once | TRBJ2-1 | 8 | TRBV12-3/TRBV12-4 | . | TGTGGTTATCCTGAGCAGTTCTTC | CGYPEQFF
. | TRBJ1-2 | 14 | TRBV28 | . | TGTGCCAGCAGTCCGGATGGGGAACGGGGGGGCTACACCTTC | CASSPDGERGGYTF
. | TRBJ1-2 | 16 | TRBV9 | TRBD1 | TGTGCCAGCAGCCCCCGAGGGACAGGCTATAACTATGGCTACACCTTC | CASSPRGTGYNYGYTF
. | TRBJ1-4 | 19 | TRBV5-1 | . | TGCGCCAGCAGCCCGCGACCCCAGGGATACGGAAAGAAGGATGAAAAACTGTTTTTT | CASSPRPQGYGKKDEKLFF
. | TRBJ1-2 | 11 | TRBV23-1 | . | TGCGCCAGCAGTCAATGGGAGGGCTACACCTTC | CASSQWEGYTF
. | TRBJ1-1 | 12 | TRBV18 | . | TGTGCCAGCTCACCCACGACAGGAGAGGCTTTCTTT | CASSPTTGEAFF
. | TRBJ1-2 | 13 | TRBV12-5 | . | TGTGCTAGTGGTTTGTACGGGGTTTATGGCTACACCTTC | CASGLYGVYGYTF
. | TRBJ1-6 | 14 | TRBV27 | TRBD1 | TGTGCCAGTCGAAGGGGACAGGGTAATTCACCCCTCCACTTT | CASRRGQGNSPLHF
once | TRBJ2-5 | 15 | TRBV3-1/TRBV3-2 | TRBD2 | TGTGCCAGCAGCCCCCGGACTAGCGGGAAGGAGACCCAGTACTTC | CASSPRTSGKETQYF
. | TRBJ1-4 | 15 | TRBV19 | . | TGTGCCAGTAAGATGGGAGGGCCTGATACTGAAAAACTGTTTTTT | CASKMGGPDTEKLFF
. | TRBJ1-2 | 13 | TRBV7-9 | TRBD1 | TGTGCCAGCAGTCTAGGGACAGGCCGTGGCTACACCTTC | CASSLGTGRGYTF
. | TRBJ2-5 | 16 | TRBV27 | TRBD1 | TGTGCCAGCAGTCCAATTAACCTGGACAGGAAAGAGACCCAGTACTTC | CASSPINLDRKETQYF
. | TRBJ2-2 | 17 | TRBV9 | TRBD2 | TGTGCCAGCAGCGCCTATGGGACTAGCGGGAGTAGCGGGGAGCTGTTTTTT | CASSAYGTSGSSGELFF
. | TRBJ1-1 | 16 | TRBV27 | TRBD1 | TGTGCCAGCAGAAACGGGGGCCAGGGGGGTCTCACTGAAGCTTTCTTT | CASRNGGQGGLTEAFF
. | TRBJ2-3 | 16 | TRBV11-1 | . | TGTGCCAGCAGCTTAGTGGTAGCATCCCGGATTCTTCCGCAGTATTTT | CASSLVVASRILPQYF
. | TRBJ1-2 | 12 | TRBV7-2 | . | TGTGCCAGCAGCTATGACTACTATGGCTACACCTTC | CASSYDYYGYTF
. | TRBJ2-5 | 15 | TRBV3-1/TRBV3-2 | TRBD2 | TGTGCCAGCAGCCAAGTGCGGGGGGCACGGGAGACCCAGTACTTC | CASSQVRGARETQYF
. | TRBJ1-1 | 13 | TRBV6-5 | TRBD1 | TGTGCCAGCACCGGACAGGAGTACGCTGAAGCTTTCTTT | CASTGQEYAEAFF
few | TRBJ1-2 | 13 | TRBV2 | TRBD1 | TGTGCCAGCATCGCGACAGGGAGCTATGGCTACACCTTC | CASIATGSYGYTF
many | TRBJ2-7 | 14 | TRBV19 | . | TGTGCCAGTAGTATAATTCCACAGAGCTACGAGCAGTACTTC | CASSIIPQSYEQYF